These 5 T cell receptor beta chains were all obtained from the same sample, sequenced in a study of preoperative IRX-2 immunotherapy in early breast cancer. Regarding treatment: preoperative locoregional IRX-2 cytokine immunotherapy. Libraries were prepared by immunoSEQ multiplex PCR; TCRdb keeps only in-frame clonotypes and omits some of them. The profile shows around 34,000 clones, around 83% of them singletons. Sequencing used lymph node tissue, obtained from a patient treated with IRX-2 immunotherapy. The receptors stem from a human donor with breast cancer.

This clone was seen more than once but under ten times. Other DNA variants within this sample encode the same CDR3. The genes are TRBV6-8 and TRBJ1-3; no definite D call. The V and J ends lost 6 bases and 0 bases respectively, with 6 bases between them. The CDR3 is made up of 13 amino acids. The germline V gene has CDR1 MNHGY and CDR2 SAAAGT. CDR3 in DNA: TGTGCCAGCAGGAGGTCCTCTGGAAACACCATATATTTT. Protein product: CASRRSSGNTIYF.

J is TRBJ1-5 and V is TRBV19; no definite D call. Germline values: CDR1 LNHDA, CDR2 SQIVND (reference sequence). Trimming removed 2 bases at V and 3 bases at J, with 11 bases between. CDR3 size: 15 residues. This chain's CDR3 is CASSIRVLHNQPQHF. Written as DNA, the CDR3 is TGTGCCAGTAGTATAAGGGTCTTACACAATCAGCCCCAGCATTTT.

The J gene is TRBJ2-1, the V gene TRBV6-8, with 8 bases that match TRBD2. This CDR3 comprises 12 residues. Germline CDR1 is MNHGY and CDR2 is SAAAGT. The junction had 3 bases not matched to a gene; V was cut back by 2 bases and J by 12 bases. The DNA of the CDR3 is TGTGCCAGCAGTTACCTTGCGGGAGGGCAGTTCTTC. Translation: CASSYLAGGQFF.

V is TRBV28 and J is TRBJ2-7, with D maybe TRBD1 (5 bases). The V gene lost 4 bases and the J gene lost 2 bases, with 9 bases spanning the gap. CDR1 and CDR2 from the germline V gene are MDHEN and SYDVKM. The CDR3 covers 13 residues. This CDR3 is CASSWAGPYEQYF. DNA for the CDR3: TGTGCCAGCAGTTGGGCAGGGCCCTACGAGCAGTACTTC.

This clone was recorded only once. The chain links TRBV23-1 to TRBJ2-2; D might be TRBD2 (5 bases). TRBV23-1 is an open reading frame whose function is uncertain. This CDR3 region has 15 residues. The V end lost 8 bases, the J end lost 0 bases, and 13 bases lay between the germline ends. CDR3 coding DNA: TGCGCCAGCCATTTCAGCGGAACGAACACCGGGGAGCTGTTTTTT. Translating gives CASHFSGTNTGELFF.